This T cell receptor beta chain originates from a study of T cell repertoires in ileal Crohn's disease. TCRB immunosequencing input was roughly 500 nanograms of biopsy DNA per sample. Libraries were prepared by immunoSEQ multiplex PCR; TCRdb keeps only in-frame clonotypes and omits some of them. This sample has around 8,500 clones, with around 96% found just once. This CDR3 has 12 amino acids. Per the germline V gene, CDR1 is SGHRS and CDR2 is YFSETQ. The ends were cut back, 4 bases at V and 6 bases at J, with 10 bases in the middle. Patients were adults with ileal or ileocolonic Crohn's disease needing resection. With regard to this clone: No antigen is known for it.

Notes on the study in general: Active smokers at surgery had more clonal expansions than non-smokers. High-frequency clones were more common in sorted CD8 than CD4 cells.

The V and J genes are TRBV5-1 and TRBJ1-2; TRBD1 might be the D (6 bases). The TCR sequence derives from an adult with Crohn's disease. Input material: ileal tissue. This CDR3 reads CASSARGDGYTF. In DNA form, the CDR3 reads TGCGCCAGCAGCGCCAGGGGTGATGGCTACACCTTC.